Sequencing of this T cell receptor (beta chain) was carried out in a study of cytomegalovirus exposure and HLA in healthy donors. CDR3 size: 14 residues. Germline V gene data show CDR1 as SGHDT and CDR2 as YYEEEE. The ends were cut back, 3 bases at V and 5 bases at J, with 12 bases in the middle. The PCR used 60 Vbeta and 13 Jbeta primers. Generated by immunoSEQ multiplex PCR, the TCRdb table keeps only in-frame clones and is missing some. The profile shows about 170,000 clones, just over 75% of them singletons. This TCR derives from a woman in her 30s in good health and CMV-seropositive. The gene calls are TRBV5-6 and TRBJ1-5, with TRBD1 as a possible D gene (6 bases). The sequencing sample was made of PBMCs. In DNA, the CDR3 is TGTGCCAGCAGCTCCGTACAGGGCGATCAGCCCCAGCATTTT. Protein product: CASSSVQGDQPQHF.